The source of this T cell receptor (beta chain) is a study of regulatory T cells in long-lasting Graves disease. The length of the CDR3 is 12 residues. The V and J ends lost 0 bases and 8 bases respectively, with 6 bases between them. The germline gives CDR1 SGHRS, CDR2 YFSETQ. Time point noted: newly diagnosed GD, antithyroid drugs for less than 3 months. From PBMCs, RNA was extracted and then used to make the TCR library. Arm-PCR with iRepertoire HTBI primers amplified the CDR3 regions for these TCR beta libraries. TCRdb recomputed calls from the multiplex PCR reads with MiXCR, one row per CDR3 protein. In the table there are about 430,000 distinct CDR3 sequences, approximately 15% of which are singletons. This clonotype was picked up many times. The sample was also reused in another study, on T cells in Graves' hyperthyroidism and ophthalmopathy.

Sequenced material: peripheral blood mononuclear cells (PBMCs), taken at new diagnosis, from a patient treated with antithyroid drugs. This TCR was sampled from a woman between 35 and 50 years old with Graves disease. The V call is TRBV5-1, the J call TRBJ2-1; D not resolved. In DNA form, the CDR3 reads TGCGCCAGCAGCTTGGGGCGACATGAGCAGTTCTTC. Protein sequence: CASSLGRHEQFF. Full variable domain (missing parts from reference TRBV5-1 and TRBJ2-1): KAGVTQTPRYLIKTRGQQVTLSCSPISGHRSVSWYQQTPGQGLQFLFEYFSETQRNKGNFPGRFSGRQFSNSRSEMNVSTLELGDSALYLCASSLGRHEQFFGPGTRLTVL.